Shown below are 20 T cell receptor beta chains from a single sample sequenced in a study of blood T cells in healthy people across ages. For the second PCR, which ran for about 6 to 11 cycles, a sample-barcoded 5' primer and a J-beta primer mix were used. MiXCR, applied by TCRdb to the 5' RACE reads, yields one record per CDR3 protein. The repertoire has 1.8 million or so distinct CDR3 sequences, about 39% of them found once; the top ten carry roughly 23%. The sequencing input was blood. The receptors come from a human donor in good health.

The CDR3 bases are TGCGCCAGCAGCCCTAGACAGGGGCGCACTAGCACAGATACGCAGTATTTT. Encoded protein: CASSPRQGRTSTDTQYF. V usage is TRBV4-1 and J usage is TRBJ2-3; 8 nucleotides agree with TRBD1. Germline V CDR1 and CDR2: MGHRA, YSYEKL. The trim removed 4 bases at V and 0 bases at J, leaving 9 bases unmatched. The CDR3 has 17 residues.

The V gene is TRBV6-5, the J gene TRBJ2-3; TRBD2 agrees at 12 bases. Per the germline V gene, CDR1 is MNHEY and CDR2 is SVGAGI. This CDR3 spans 18 amino acids. V was clipped by 2 bases and J by 2 bases; unmatched bases: 8. The CDR3 DNA reads as TGTGCCAGCAGTTACGGGCTAGCGGGGGGGCGAGTCACAGATACGCAGTATTTT. As protein: CASSYGLAGGRVTDTQYF.

CDR3 loop: CASSEGRETYNEQFF. DNA for the CDR3: TGTGCCAGCAGCGAGGGCAGGGAAACCTACAATGAGCAGTTCTTC. V gene TRBV9 combines with J gene TRBJ2-1; weak D call: TRBD1 (5 bases). Germline V lookup: CDR1 SGDLS, CDR2 YYNGEE. Trimming pared 3 bases from V and 2 bases from J, leaving 12 bases between. CDR3 length: 15 amino acids. The full variable domain, in which reference TRBV9 and TRBJ2-1 provide the parts outside the CDR3, is DSGVTQTPKHLITATGQRVTLRCSPRSGDLSVYWYQQSLDQGLQFLIQYYNGEERAKGNILERFSAQQFPDLHSELNLSSLELGDSALYFCASSEGRETYNEQFFGPGTRLTVL.

This clonotype turned up a few times. V is TRBV5-1 and J is TRBJ2-5; the match to TRBD2 covers 10 bases. The CDR3 covers 17 residues. V lost 0 bases to trimming and J lost 1 base; unmatched junction nucleotides: 6. Germline V CDR1 and CDR2: SGHRS, YFSETQ. CDR3 residues: CASSLGVSGGFQETQYF. The CDR3 DNA reads TGCGCCAGCAGCTTGGGGGTTAGCGGGGGGTTCCAAGAGACCCAGTACTTC. Full variable domain (missing parts from reference TRBV5-1 and TRBJ2-5): KAGVTQTPRYLIKTRGQQVTLSCSPISGHRSVSWYQQTPGQGLQFLFEYFSETQRNKGNFPGRFSGRQFSNSRSEMNVSTLELGDSALYLCASSLGVSGGFQETQYFGPGTRLLVL.

There are a few counts of this clonotype. The chain carries TRBV28 and TRBJ1-2; the match to TRBD1 covers 8 bases. CDR3 size: 15 residues. Germline V lookup: CDR1 MDHEN, CDR2 SYDVKM. V was clipped by 4 bases and J by 6 bases; unmatched bases: 10. CDR3 protein: CASSSTPDRGDGYTF. As DNA, the CDR3 is TGTGCCAGCAGTTCGACGCCCGACAGGGGCGATGGCTACACCTTC.

The chain recombines TRBV28 with TRBJ1-2, with a tentative D call TRBD1 (5 bases). Germline values: CDR1 MDHEN, CDR2 SYDVKM. The CDR3 is made up of 12 amino acids. V was clipped by 8 bases and J by 6 bases, with 13 bases between them. CDR3 protein: CASGASNHGYTF. In DNA form, the CDR3 reads TGTGCCAGCGGGGCATCCAACCATGGCTACACCTTC.

As for this clonotype: The germline gene is not matched at one end of the junction; a read error may be the cause. V is TRBV7-2 and J is TRBJ1-2; D gene ambiguous. The CDR3 loop spans 13 amino acids. Germline CDR1 reads SGHTA; CDR2 reads FQGNSA. The CDR3 loop reads CASSLRNNYGCTF. The CDR3 DNA is TGTGCCAGCAGCTTACGGAATAACTATGGCTGCACCTTC.

The CDR3 DNA reads TGCGCCAGCAGCCCAATCCAGGGTACTGGGGCCCACGAGCAGTACTTC. Translation: CASSPIQGTGAHEQYF. The chain links TRBV4-3 to TRBJ2-7; a possible D gene is TRBD1 (5 bases). CDR1 is LGHNA, CDR2 YSLEER, per germline. The V end lost 4 bases, the J end lost 5 bases, and 21 bases lay between the germline ends. This CDR3 comprises 16 residues.

The rearrangement links TRBV10-3 to TRBJ2-3; D gene unclear. CDR3 length equals 14 residues. The germline CDR1 and CDR2 sequences are ENHRY and SYGVKD. V lost 7 bases, J lost 7 bases, and 18 bases lay in between. The DNA for the CDR3 is TGTGCCATCACCAGGACGTCTCCGGCGAATACGCAGTATTTT. This sequence encodes CAITRTSPANTQYF.

This clonotype has more than one count but fewer than ten. V gene TRBV20-1 combines with J gene TRBJ2-1, with 9 bases matching TRBD2. Germline V gives CDR1 DFQATT, CDR2 SNEGSKA (reference sequence). The CDR3 loop spans 14 amino acids. V trimming: 4 bases; J trimming: 6 bases; junction bases outside the gene matches: 7. In DNA, the CDR3 is TGCAGTGCTAATAGCGGGGGTCTGATCAATGAGCAGTTCTTC. Protein product: CSANSGGLINEQFF.

This chain joins TRBV4-3 and TRBJ2-3; no firm D call. Trimming took 1 base from V and 4 from J, leaving 15 bases between them. The CDR3 runs 16 residues. The germline V gene encodes CDR1 LGHNA and CDR2 YSLEER. The CDR3 region is CASSQGGTNPADTQYF. CDR3 bases: TGCGCCAGCAGCCAAGGAGGCACGAATCCGGCAGATACGCAGTATTTT.

This clonotype appeared a few times. J is TRBJ2-7 and V is TRBV4-3; 8 bases line up with TRBD2. The CDR3 spans 16 residues. Germline loops: CDR1 LGHNA, CDR2 YSLEER. V gave up 0 bases and J gave up 2 bases; unmatched junction bases: 6. The CDR3 DNA is TGCGCCAGCAGCCAAGAGGCGGGGGGACGAACCTACGAGCAGTACTTC. Encoded protein: CASSQEAGGRTYEQYF.

This clonotype occurred once. The chain combines TRBV6-5 with TRBJ1-2; D is unclear. The V end was cut by 4 bases, the J end by 4 bases, with 13 bases between. Germline CDR1 is MNHEY and CDR2 is SVGAGI. This CDR3 spans 14 amino acids. The CDR3 loop is CASSSGPVGYGYTF. For the CDR3, the DNA is TGTGCCAGCAGTTCTGGACCCGTCGGCTATGGCTACACCTTC.

V usage is TRBV20-1 and J usage is TRBJ2-7, with TRBD1 matching over 8 bases. The CDR3 loop spans 14 amino acids. Trimming at V came to 1 base and at J to 2 bases, leaving 4 bases not matched to a gene. Per the germline V gene, CDR1 is DFQATT and CDR2 is SNEGSKA (reference sequence). The CDR3 DNA reads TGCAGTGCTAGAGCTCCGACAGGGGCCTACGAGCAGTACTTC. Residues: CSARAPTGAYEQYF.

This chain joins TRBV5-6 and TRBJ2-4; D gene ambiguous. The end of the DNA fits TRBJ2-7 better, so the J call may be wrong. CDR1 is SGHDT and CDR2 is YYEEEE in the germline V gene. The CDR3 sequence is 16 residues long. The CDR3 loop reads CASSLAWPDSAYEQYF. In DNA, the CDR3 is TGTGCCAGCAGCTTGGCCTGGCCTGACTCAGCCTACGAGCAGTACTTC.

This clonotype was counted a few times. The chain carries TRBV7-6 and TRBJ1-5, with D maybe TRBD1 (6 bases). The CDR3 length is 13 residues. V was clipped by 1 base and J by 9 bases, with 10 bases between them. Germline V gene lookup returns CDR1 SGHVS and CDR2 FNYEAQ. For the CDR3, the DNA is TGTGCCAGCAGCTTAGATAGACAGGCGCCCCAGCATTTT. It encodes CASSLDRQAPQHF.

In regard to this clonotype: This may come from a read error, since a much larger clone is one base off. The rearrangement joins TRBV7-6 to TRBJ2-3; 8 positions agree with TRBD2. The CDR3 is made up of 14 amino acids. Trimming removed 4 bases from V and 5 bases from J; junction bases left unmatched: 5. Per the germline V gene, CDR1 is SGHVS and CDR2 is FNYEAQ. CDR3 in amino acids: CASSCSGVIDTQYF. CDR3 nucleotide sequence: TGTGCCAGCAGCTGTAGCGGGGTAATAGATACGCAGTATTTT.

The chain carries TRBV20-1 and TRBJ1-2, with 9 positions matching TRBD1. CDR1 is DFQATT and CDR2 is SNEGSKA in the germline V gene (reference sequence). V lost 0 bases, J lost 4 bases, and 9 bases stayed unmatched. The CDR3 loop spans 16 amino acids. The CDR3 DNA sequence: TGCAGTGCTAGAGACCGCCTGACAGGGGGGGCCTATGGCTACACCTTC. Encoded protein: CSARDRLTGGAYGYTF.

In its sample, this clonotype was seen a few times. The chain is built from TRBV29-1 and TRBJ1-1; 10 bases are a match to TRBD1. Germline V lookup: CDR1 SQVTM, CDR2 ANQGSEA. The CDR3 runs to 14 residues. J lost 1 base, V lost 6 bases, and 5 bases had no gene match. The CDR3 DNA reads as TGCAGCGTACTTAGACAGGGGGCGAACACTGAAGCTTTCTTT. Amino acid sequence: CSVLRQGANTEAFF.

This chain uses TRBV12-3 or TRBV12-4 with TRBJ2-5; D possibly uses TRBD1 or TRBD2 (5 bases each). Near its end, the DNA agrees better with TRBJ2-7, so the J call may be wrong. CDR3 length equals 13 residues. The CDR3 reads CASSLGTPPEQYF. In DNA, the CDR3 is TGTGCCAGCAGTTTGGGGACCCCTCCCGAGCAGTACTTC.